These 32 T cell receptor beta chains share one sample of origin, sequenced in a study of CD8 T cells in Susac syndrome. Reverse transcription of 0.5 to 1 ug RNA was carried out with random hexamers. Via MiXCR, TCRdb re-called the immunoSEQ multiplex PCR reads, giving one row per CDR3 protein. The table records roughly 80,000 distinct CDR3 sequences, over 90% of them present only once. The specimen sequenced was CD8+ T cells from PBMCs. These receptors originate from a human donor in good health.

V gene TRBV20-1 combines with J gene TRBJ2-1, with TRBD1 matching 12 bases. In germline, CDR1 is DFQATT, CDR2 SNEGSKA (reference sequence). The V and J ends lost 5 bases and 7 bases, in that order; junction bases with no gene match: 6. There are 14 residues in the CDR3. CDR3 region: CSARGQGAINEQFF. CDR3 bases: TGCAGTGCTCGGGGACAGGGGGCGATTAATGAGCAGTTCTTC.

The V gene is TRBV7-6, the J gene TRBJ2-1, with D unresolved. Trimming shortened V by 3 bases and J by 5 bases, and 14 bases separated the two germline ends. CDR1 SGHVS and CDR2 FNYEAQ come from the germline V gene. The CDR3 loop spans 15 amino acids. CDR3 loop: CASSFDWAIHNEQFF. CDR3 nucleotide sequence: TGTGCCAGCAGCTTTGATTGGGCGATCCACAATGAGCAGTTCTTC.

The V and J genes are TRBV7-2 and TRBJ1-1; TRBD1 is a possible D gene (6 bases). From germline, CDR1 is SGHTA and CDR2 FQGNSA. V gave up 5 bases and J gave up 3 bases, with 22 bases separating them. The CDR3 runs to 17 residues. The CDR3 sequence is CASSPHPGDTGYTEAFF. In nucleotides, the CDR3 is TGTGCCAGCAGCCCCCATCCGGGGGACACAGGGTACACTGAAGCTTTCTTT.

The chain combines TRBV29-1 with TRBJ1-2; possibly TRBD1 for D (5 bases). Trimming stripped 3 bases from V and 4 bases from J, with 15 bases between. Germline V gives CDR1 SQVTM, CDR2 ANQGSEA. This CDR3 region has 14 residues. In nucleotides, the CDR3 is TGCAGCGTTGAGGGACGGCAGAGTGCCTATGGCTACACCTTC. Amino acid sequence: CSVEGRQSAYGYTF.

The rearrangement uses TRBV5-4 and TRBJ2-1; perhaps D is TRBD1 or TRBD2 (5 bases each). Germline-derived CDR1 and CDR2 are SGHNT and YYREEE (reference sequence). With 2 bases removed from V and 6 bases from J, the gap between germline ends came to 9 bases. The CDR3 extends over 13 amino acids. CDR3 nucleotides: TGTGCCAGCAGCTTCGGGACGGGCAATGAGCAGTTCTTC. It yields the protein CASSFGTGNEQFF.

The chain employs TRBV9 and TRBJ1-2; no reliable D call. Trimming cost V 3 bases and J 4 bases, with 7 bases left between them. CDR3 size: 12 residues. Looked up from germline, CDR1 is SGDLS and CDR2 is YYNGEE. The CDR3 sequence is CASSDGVYGYTF. In nucleotides, the CDR3 is TGTGCCAGCAGCGACGGCGTCTATGGCTACACCTTC.

V gene TRBV20-1 combines with J gene TRBJ1-1, with 9 bases matching TRBD1. The CDR3 is made up of 16 amino acids. The V gene's germline CDR1 is DFQATT and CDR2 SNEGSKA (reference sequence). The V gene end was trimmed by 7 bases and the J gene end by 0 bases; junction bases not matched to a gene: 12. The CDR3 nucleotides read TGCAGTGACCCGACAGGGGGATCCTATATGAACACTGAAGCTTTCTTT. Residues: CSDPTGGSYMNTEAFF.

The chain joins TRBV28 to TRBJ2-1; 10 nucleotides agree with TRBD1. The CDR3 contains 15 residues. Germline assignment: CDR1 MDHEN and CDR2 SYDVKM. Losses at the gene ends were 2 bases for V and 5 bases for J; bases not matched to a gene: 3. CDR3 in DNA: TGTGCCAGCAGTTTAGGGGACAGGGGAAACAATGAGCAGTTCTTC. Translation gives CASSLGDRGNNEQFF.

The chain has TRBV20-1 and TRBJ2-1; the match to TRBD2 covers 8 bases. The V segment lost 3 bases and the J segment 4 bases; nucleotides outside the gene matches: 8. CDR1 is DFQATT and CDR2 is SNEGSKA in the germline V gene (reference sequence). This CDR3 contains 15 residues. The CDR3 coding sequence is TGCAGTGCTAGTTACCTAGCGGGCGATTACAATGAGCAGTTCTTC. Translating gives CSASYLAGDYNEQFF.

The chain combines TRBV10-3 with TRBJ2-1; either TRBD1 or TRBD2 may supply D (5 bases each). The CDR3 contains 15 residues. In germline, CDR1 is ENHRY, CDR2 SYGVKD. Trimming removed 1 base from V and 9 bases from J, with 16 bases in between. CDR3 coding DNA: TGTGCCATCAGTGAGTGGGGAGCCGGTGGGGGTGAGCAGTTCTTC. Protein product: CAISEWGAGGGEQFF.

The rearrangement links TRBV12-5 to TRBJ2-1; D remains ambiguous. The CDR3 contains 12 residues. V shed 8 bases and J shed 5 bases, with 10 bases lying between them. Germline V CDR1 and CDR2: LGHNT, FRNRAP. Here the CDR3 reads CASRNGDNEQFF. CDR3 bases: TGTGCTAGTCGAAACGGAGACAATGAGCAGTTCTTC.

The V and J genes are TRBV11-2 and TRBJ2-7, with D perhaps being TRBD1 or TRBD2 (5 bases each). This CDR3 has 12 residues. V lost 3 bases, J lost 5 bases, and 8 bases lay in between. The germline CDR1 and CDR2 sequences are SGHAT and FQNNGV. The CDR3 nucleotides read TGTGCCAGCAGCTTCATGGGGGACGAGCAGTACGTC. This codes for CASSFMGDEQYV.

The chain combines TRBV13 with TRBJ2-4; D remains ambiguous. In germline, CDR1 is PRHDT, CDR2 FYEKMQ (reference sequence). This CDR3 is 13 amino acids long. Trimming left V 1 base short and J 12 bases short, with 13 bases between. CDR3 in DNA: TGTGCCAGCAGCTTAGATCGGCAGGCAAGTCAGTACTTC. It codes for CASSLDRQASQYF.

The chain recombines TRBV3-1 with TRBJ2-5, with 9 bases matching TRBD2. This CDR3 has 16 amino acids. Germline trimming cut 3 bases from V and 2 bases from J; bases unmatched to any gene: 7. Germline V lookup: CDR1 LGHDT, CDR2 YNNKEL (reference sequence). The CDR3 reads CASSHHSAGGQETQYF. CDR3 nucleotides: TGTGCCAGCAGCCACCACTCAGCGGGAGGACAAGAGACCCAGTACTTC.

The V and J genes are TRBV4-1 and TRBJ1-2; D is undetermined. V lost 0 bases to trimming and J lost 8 bases, with 19 bases between them. CDR1 MGHRA and CDR2 YSYEKL come from the germline V gene. The CDR3 consists of 16 residues. Here the CDR3 reads CASSQDLGFEAWGYTF. The CDR3 region has the DNA TGCGCCAGCAGCCAAGATCTCGGGTTCGAGGCGTGGGGCTACACCTTC.

The J gene is TRBJ2-2, the V gene TRBV27; D call uncertain. In germline, CDR1 is MNHEY, CDR2 SMNVEV (reference sequence). V lost 2 bases, J lost 6 bases, and 7 bases lay in between. The CDR3 consists of 13 residues. CDR3 protein: CASSLIYAGELFF. In DNA, the CDR3 is TGTGCCAGCAGTTTAATCTACGCCGGGGAGCTGTTTTTT.

The rearrangement uses TRBV30 and TRBJ1-1; D not certain. V was cut by 3 bases and J by 1 base, with 6 bases left in between. The CDR3 extends over 12 amino acids. Germline-derived CDR1 and CDR2 are GTSNPN and SVGIG (reference sequence). The CDR3 protein is CAWSVGNTEAFF. The CDR3 coding sequence is TGTGCCTGGAGCGTCGGGAACACTGAAGCTTTCTTT.

The V call is TRBV20-1, the J call TRBJ1-1; D unclear. Germline assignment: CDR1 DFQATT and CDR2 SNEGSKA (reference sequence). The CDR3 runs 9 residues. CDR3 sequence: CSYGPTRFF. The CDR3 DNA reads as TGCAGCTATGGGCCGACTAGGTTCTTT.

Regarding this clonotype: Because the CDR3's place on the DNA is in doubt, the DNA is left out and the CDR3 is given as listed by TCRdb. V usage is TRBV6-5 and J usage is TRBJ2-1; the table names TRBD1, a call not compared with the DNA. Germline CDR1 MNHEY, CDR2 SVGAGI. Termini included, the CDR3 measures 13 amino acids. CDR3 loop: CASSLERENEQFF.

This clonotype has only one observation. This chain links TRBV5-4 with TRBJ1-1; D is possibly TRBD1 (6 bases). The V gene lost 0 bases and the J gene lost 1 base, with 19 bases spanning the gap. The CDR3 loop spans 18 amino acids. Germline V gene data show CDR1 as SGHNT and CDR2 as YYREEE (reference sequence). The chain's CDR3 is CASSLDEQGWQGNTEAFF. The CDR3, as DNA: TGTGCCAGCAGCTTGGATGAACAGGGTTGGCAGGGGAACACTGAAGCTTTCTTT.

This sequence joins TRBV5-1 and TRBJ2-1; 8 nucleotides match TRBD2. Germline CDR1 reads SGHRS; CDR2 reads YFSETQ. The CDR3 runs to 15 residues. The V segment lost 3 bases and the J segment 2 bases; nucleotides outside the gene matches: 4. The CDR3 DNA reads as TGCGCCAGCAGCTCACCAGCGGGAGCCTACAATGAGCAGTTCTTC. Amino acids: CASSSPAGAYNEQFF.

The chain uses TRBV4-1 and TRBJ1-1, with a tentative D call TRBD1 (5 bases). Germline V CDR1 and CDR2: MGHRA, YSYEKL. Deletions cut 0 bases from V and 4 bases from J, with 9 bases between. This CDR3 has 14 amino acids. The CDR3 loop is CASSQEFGATEAFF. The CDR3, as DNA: TGCGCCAGCAGCCAAGAATTTGGGGCCACTGAAGCTTTCTTT.

The genes are TRBV27 and TRBJ2-1; a weak D match, TRBD1 (6 bases). Trimming removed 6 bases at V and 2 bases at J, with 14 bases between. The germline gives CDR1 MNHEY, CDR2 SMNVEV (reference sequence). The CDR3 has 15 residues. CDR3 sequence reads: CASRADRYPYNEQFF. The CDR3 DNA is TGTGCCAGCAGGGCAGACAGGTACCCCTACAATGAGCAGTTCTTC.

V and J are TRBV5-4 and TRBJ2-7; D is perhaps TRBD2 (5 bases). Per germline, CDR1 SGHNT and CDR2 YYREEE (reference sequence). CDR3 length: 15 amino acids. The V end lost 4 bases, the J end lost 0 bases, and 14 bases lay between the germline ends. CDR3 in amino acids: CASSPSDYSSYEQYV. The CDR3 DNA is TGTGCCAGCAGCCCCTCTGACTACAGCTCCTACGAGCAGTACGTC.

The chain couples TRBV12-3 or TRBV12-4 to TRBJ2-2; 8 nucleotides agree with TRBD2. CDR3 length: 15 amino acids. With V trimmed by 8 bases and J by 1 base, 6 bases remained unmatched. The DNA for the CDR3 is TGTGCCAGCTGCTCGGGGGGGAAGAACACCGGGGAGCTGTTTTTT. It encodes CASCSGGKNTGELFF.

The chain has TRBV12-5 and TRBJ1-1; D is possibly TRBD1 (5 bases). Germline loops: CDR1 LGHNT, CDR2 FRNRAP. V lost 1 base and J lost 1, with 7 bases in between. There are 14 residues in the CDR3. CDR3 in DNA: TGTGCTAGTGGTTTGGAAACAGGGAACACTGAAGCTTTCTTT. Protein product: CASGLETGNTEAFF.

This clonotype showed up just once. The chain links TRBV6-2 or TRBV6-3 to TRBJ2-7; 7 nucleotides align to TRBD2. Germline V gives CDR1 MNHEY, CDR2 SVGEGT. V gave up 8 bases and J gave up 7 bases; unmatched junction bases: 8. CDR3 size: 12 residues. The chain's CDR3 is CASSAGAREQYV. CDR3 nucleotides: TGTGCCAGCTCGGCGGGAGCGCGGGAGCAGTACGTC.

This clonotype was counted between two and nine times. The rearrangement uses TRBV6-2 or TRBV6-3 and TRBJ1-2; D unresolved. Germline V lookup: CDR1 MNHEY, CDR2 SVGEGT. The CDR3 runs 11 residues. V gave up 2 bases and J gave up 8 bases, with 6 bases separating them. The chain's CDR3 is CASSYPDGYTF. In DNA, the CDR3 is TGTGCCAGCAGTTACCCGGACGGCTACACCTTC.

This clonotype turned up a few times. V and J are TRBV6-1 and TRBJ2-5; 7 bases agree with TRBD2. The V gene's germline CDR1 is MNHNS and CDR2 SASEGT. This CDR3 has 14 amino acids. J was trimmed by 2 bases and V by 7 bases; bases with no gene match: 7. CDR3 sequence (DNA): TGTGCCAGCAATGCCGGCGGGGGACAAGAGACCCAGTACTTC. Its translation: CASNAGGGQETQYF.

The V call is TRBV14, the J call TRBJ1-2; D is unresolved. With 4 bases removed from V and 1 base from J, the gap between germline ends came to 19 bases. The CDR3 is made up of 17 amino acids. The germline CDR1 and CDR2 sequences are SGHDN and FVKESK. The chain's CDR3 is CASSPPIMEAFNYGYTF. The CDR3 DNA reads as TGTGCCAGCAGCCCCCCCATCATGGAGGCTTTTAACTATGGCTACACCTTC.

This chain links TRBV16 with TRBJ1-1; 9 bases fit TRBD1. Per the germline V gene, CDR1 is KGHSY and CDR2 is FQNENV. Germline trimming cut 4 bases from V and 1 base from J; bases unmatched to any gene: 13. The CDR3 extends over 18 amino acids. CDR3: CASSPRRTGALKNTEAFF. CDR3 DNA: TGTGCCAGCAGCCCCAGGCGGACAGGGGCATTGAAGAACACTGAAGCTTTCTTT.

This chain joins TRBV27 and TRBJ1-2, with a possible D match to TRBD1 (5 bases). V was shortened by 6 bases and J by 8 bases, with 10 bases between the two germline ends. The CDR3 runs 11 residues. The V gene's germline CDR1 is MNHEY and CDR2 SMNVEV (reference sequence). The chain's CDR3 is CASRGLEGYTF. CDR3 in DNA: TGTGCCAGCAGGGGGCTAGAGGGCTACACCTTC.